This T cell receptor (beta chain) is from a study of blood T cell repertoires in COVID-19. About the research overall: Acute and convalescent COVID-19 samples came from the United States, Italy and Spain. From T cells, B-cell-depleted T cells, or PBMCs came the material, which was cDNA or gDNA.

Libraries were prepared by immunoSEQ multiplex PCR; TCRdb keeps only in-frame clonotypes and omits some of them. The sample consists of around 300,000 clones, about 90% of them appearing once. In germline, CDR1 is SGHRS, CDR2 YFSETQ. This CDR3 region has 14 residues. V was cut by 5 bases and J by 0 bases, with 12 bases left in between. The receptor comes from a man aged 18 to 30 with active or convalescent COVID-19. The J gene is TRBJ2-7, the V gene TRBV5-1, with D perhaps TRBD1 (6 bases). The sample consisted of peripheral blood. This CDR3 is CASRRQESSYEQYF. The CDR3 nucleotides read TGCGCCAGCAGGCGACAGGAAAGCTCCTACGAGCAGTACTTC.